The following is a TCR beta chain sequence with its context. Antigen specificity is unknown. V lost 0 bases to trimming and J lost 4 bases, with 11 bases between them. The V gene's germline CDR1 is GTSNPN and CDR2 SVGIG (reference sequence). This CDR3 contains 14 residues. Profiling relied on immunoSEQ multiplex PCR, and the TCRdb table lists in-frame clones only, not all of them. Of over 150,000 clones listed, about 72% are singletons. The sample is drawn from a study of cytotoxic CD8 clonotypes in ibrutinib-treated CLL. Study-wide background: Across samples, productive templates numbered about 240,000 and productive rearrangements reached 94,082 on average. Study-wide results and limits: Public clonotypes, rarely seen, contracted or held steady on treatment.

The chain links TRBV30 to TRBJ2-3; no reliable D call. This TCR was recovered from a human donor with chronic lymphocytic leukemia. The source was PBMCs, collected after 24 months of ibrutinib treatment. The CDR3 here is CAWSVLSSPDTQYF. The CDR3 coding sequence is TGTGCCTGGAGTGTACTGTCGTCCCCAGATACGCAGTATTTT.